One sample yielded the 21 T cell receptor beta chains listed below, sequenced in a study of cytomegalovirus exposure and HLA in healthy donors. The primer mix had 60 Vbeta and 13 Jbeta primers. TCRdb's table, derived via immunoSEQ multiplex PCR, lists solely in-frame clones and lacks some. The data hold 100,000 to 150,000 clones, with roughly 80% observed a single time. The sequenced material came from PBMCs. These receptors originate from a boy aged 10-17 years in good health and CMV-seronegative.

This chain uses TRBV4-1 with TRBJ2-7; 10 bases fit TRBD2. Looked up from germline, CDR1 is MGHRA and CDR2 is YSYEKL. V lost 5 bases, J lost 4 bases, and 11 bases stayed unmatched. The CDR3 contains 16 residues. DNA of the CDR3: TGCGCCAGCAGCTTCCGACTAGCGGGTGGAGCTTACGAGCAGTACTTC. Its translation: CASSFRLAGGAYEQYF.

The rearrangement uses TRBV19 and TRBJ1-4, with 7 bases lining up with TRBD1. Germline-derived CDR1 and CDR2 are LNHDA and SQIVND (reference sequence). V lost 6 bases to trimming and J lost 0 bases; unmatched junction nucleotides: 4. This CDR3 contains 15 residues. The CDR3 sequence is CASRETGATNEKLFF. The CDR3 DNA sequence: TGTGCCAGTAGGGAAACAGGGGCAACTAATGAAAAACTGTTTTTT.

This chain uses TRBV7-9 with TRBJ2-6; D uncertain. The ends were cut back, 10 bases at V and 2 bases at J, with 9 bases in the middle. Germline CDR1 SEHNR, CDR2 FQNEAQ (reference sequence). The CDR3 spans 13 residues. The CDR3, as DNA: TGTGCCACTACCCTCCCTGGGGCCAACGTCCTGACTTTC. Translated: CATTLPGANVLTF.

This clone was seen once. The chain joins TRBV30 to TRBJ1-5, with 9 bases lining up with TRBD1. Germline CDR1 and CDR2: GTSNPN and SVGIG (reference sequence). V was clipped by 7 bases and J by 6 bases; unmatched bases: 13. The CDR3 has 15 amino acids. CDR3 amino acids: CAYTTPGQGSQPQHF. For the CDR3, the DNA is TGTGCCTATACAACACCGGGACAGGGTAGTCAGCCCCAGCATTTT.

This rearrangement joins TRBV6-4 to TRBJ2-3; TRBD1 is a possible D gene (5 bases). V was clipped by 0 bases and J by 6 bases, with 13 bases between them. The CDR3 has 15 residues. Germline values: CDR1 MRHNA, CDR2 SNTAGT. Here the CDR3 DNA reads TGTGCCAGCAGTGACTCTTGGGGCCGCGAGGATACGCAGTATTTT. Its translation: CASSDSWGREDTQYF.

In DNA form, the CDR3 reads TGTGCCAGCAGCCAAGGGACAGGGCTTAACTATGGCTACACCTTC. Residues: CASSQGTGLNYGYTF. The chain has TRBV6-5 and TRBJ1-2, with 9 bases identical to TRBD1. Germline-derived CDR1 and CDR2 are MNHEY and SVGAGI. V was pared by 6 bases and J by 1 base, with 6 bases of the junction left unmatched. This CDR3 region has 15 residues.

This chain joins TRBV27 and TRBJ2-5; a possible D gene is TRBD2 (6 bases). Trimming left V 4 bases short and J 5 bases short, with 14 bases between. This CDR3 has 14 amino acids. Germline V gives CDR1 MNHEY, CDR2 SMNVEV (reference sequence). Here the CDR3 DNA reads TGTGCCAGCAGTTCCCCCCTCCGGGGGGAGACCCAGTACTTC. Residues: CASSSPLRGETQYF.

The V and J genes are TRBV19 and TRBJ2-7, with 7 bases identical to TRBD2. Germline trimming cut 3 bases from V and 1 base from J; bases unmatched to any gene: 3. CDR3 length equals 14 residues. Germline assignment: CDR1 LNHDA and CDR2 SQIVND (reference sequence). The CDR3 here is CASSILAESYEQYF. In nucleotides, the CDR3 is TGTGCCAGTAGTATCCTAGCGGAATCCTACGAGCAGTACTTC.

V and J are TRBV5-4 and TRBJ2-7; 8 bases match TRBD2. The germline CDR1 and CDR2 sequences are SGHNT and YYREEE (reference sequence). V lost 0 bases and J lost 5; bases outside the gene matches: 7. The CDR3 totals 15 residues. The CDR3 DNA sequence: TGTGCCAGCAGCTTGGAGGGCGGGAGGACCCACGAGCAGTACTTC. As protein: CASSLEGGRTHEQYF.

The chain couples TRBV5-1 to TRBJ2-7, with D possibly TRBD2 on 6 matching bases. Germline loops: CDR1 SGHRS, CDR2 YFSETQ. This CDR3 is built from 14 residues. V shed 5 bases and J shed 2 bases, with 14 bases lying between them. Written as DNA, the CDR3 is TGCGCCAGCAGGCGAATTAGCGGAACCTACGAGCAGTACTTC. It is translated as CASRRISGTYEQYF.

CDR3 DNA: TGTGCCAGTAGTATAGAGGCAGGAGCGGGCGAGCAGTACTTC. Translation: CASSIEAGAGEQYF. The gene calls are TRBV19 and TRBJ2-7; possibly TRBD2 for D (6 bases). The germline V and J ends were trimmed by 0 bases and 6 bases, with 12 bases remaining between them. Germline-derived CDR1 and CDR2 are LNHDA and SQIVND (reference sequence). CDR3 length: 14 amino acids. The full variable domain, its missing parts supplied by reference TRBV19 and TRBJ2-7, is DGGITQSPKYLFRKEGQNVTLSCEQNLNHDAMYWYRQDPGQGLRLIYYSQIVNDFQKGDIAEGYSVSREKKESFPLTVTSAQKNPTAFYLCASSIEAGAGEQYFGPGTRLTVT.

The chain has TRBV10-3 and TRBJ2-7, with D perhaps matching TRBD1 (7 bases). The CDR3 is made up of 14 amino acids. Germline assignment: CDR1 ENHRY and CDR2 SYGVKD. The germline V and J ends were trimmed by 3 bases and 5 bases, with 14 bases remaining between them. CDR3 sequence: CAISDGGGQDEQYF. CDR3 bases: TGTGCCATCAGTGATGGAGGGGGCCAGGACGAGCAGTACTTC.

J is TRBJ2-7 and V is TRBV7-9, with D perhaps matching TRBD1 (5 bases). The CDR3 extends over 15 amino acids. Germline-derived CDR1 and CDR2 are SEHNR and FQNEAQ (reference sequence). Trimming took off 5 bases at V and 3 bases at J, with 17 bases between the two ends. CDR3 sequence: CASSLGQSPLYEQYF. For the CDR3, the DNA is TGTGCCAGCAGCCTAGGACAATCCCCTCTCTACGAGCAGTACTTC.

The V call is TRBV7-9, the J call TRBJ1-1, with D perhaps TRBD1 (5 bases). The CDR3 has 18 residues. In germline, CDR1 is SEHNR, CDR2 FQNEAQ (reference sequence). Trimming cost V 6 bases and J 1 base, with 24 bases left between them. CDR3 nucleotides: TGTGCCAGCAGTTCCCCCCCGATAAAACAGGTGAGGAACACTGAAGCTTTCTTT. It specifies CASSSPPIKQVRNTEAFF.

The chain combines TRBV7-8 with TRBJ1-2, with TRBD1 as a possible D gene (5 bases). Germline V gives CDR1 SGHVS, CDR2 FQNEAQ. CDR3 length: 18 amino acids. V lost 5 bases to trimming and J lost 2 bases, with 24 bases between them. In DNA, the CDR3 is TGTGCCAGCAGCGCTAGAGGGTGGGGTCAGGGACTAAACTATGGCTACACCTTC. Protein product: CASSARGWGQGLNYGYTF. The whole variable domain, remainder taken from reference TRBV7-8 and TRBJ1-2, is GAGVSQSPRYKVAKRGQDVALRCDPISGHVSLFWYQQALGQGPEFLTYFQNEAQLDKSGLPSDRFFAERPEGSVSTLKIQRTQQEDSAVYLCASSARGWGQGLNYGYTFGSGTRLTVV.

The chain is built from TRBV27 and TRBJ2-1; 7 nucleotides line up with TRBD2. The germline gives CDR1 MNHEY, CDR2 SMNVEV (reference sequence). The CDR3 is 17 amino acids. V was pared by 0 bases and J by 6 bases, with 11 bases of the junction left unmatched. CDR3 in amino acids: CASSLSAGVVTGNEQFF. CDR3 nucleotides: TGTGCCAGCAGTTTATCTGCGGGGGTCGTCACTGGCAATGAGCAGTTCTTC.

This clone was found a few times. The chain recombines TRBV4-3 with TRBJ2-7, with 12 bases matching TRBD2. The CDR3 covers 15 residues. V dropped 2 bases and J dropped 2; count of bases not matched to a gene: 1. CDR1 and CDR2 (germline): LGHNA, YSLEER. CDR3 nucleotide sequence: TGCGCCAGCAGCCAACTAGCGGGAGGGCCCTACGAGCAGTACTTC. This codes for CASSQLAGGPYEQYF.

The rearrangement links TRBV6-5 to TRBJ2-2, with D maybe TRBD1 (6 bases). The CDR3 runs to 14 residues. Germline V CDR1 and CDR2: MNHEY, SVGAGI. Between the trimmed V and J ends, which lost 2 bases and 6 bases, there was a span of 10 bases. CDR3 sequence (DNA): TGTGCCAGCAGTTACACCAGGGGACCCGGGGAGCTGTTTTTT. Its translation: CASSYTRGPGELFF.

The gene calls are TRBV5-8 and TRBJ2-3, with 8 bases identical to TRBD1. The J segment lost 0 bases and the V segment lost 0 bases, leaving 0 bases of the junction unmatched. The germline V gene has CDR1 SGHTS and CDR2 YDEGEE. The CDR3 consists of 15 residues. CDR3 protein: CASSLGQGSTDTQYF. The CDR3 bases are TGTGCCAGCAGCTTGGGACAGGGGAGCACAGATACGCAGTATTTT. Full variable domain (missing parts from reference TRBV5-8 and TRBJ2-3): EAGVTQSPTHLIKTRGQQATLRCSPISGHTSVYWYQQALGLGLQFLLWYDEGEERNRGNFPPRFSGRQFPNYSSELNVNALELEDSALYLCASSLGQGSTDTQYFGPGTRLTVL.

This clone is a singleton in its sample. The genes are TRBV7-6 and TRBJ2-3; TRBD1 is a possible D gene (5 bases). Per the germline V gene, CDR1 is SGHVS and CDR2 is FNYEAQ. The CDR3 consists of 13 residues. V was shortened by 1 base and J by 6 bases, with 8 bases between the two germline ends. The CDR3 DNA sequence: TGTGCCAGCAGCTTAGGCAGGGCCGATACGCAGTATTTT. Protein sequence: CASSLGRADTQYF. Full variable domain (outside the CDR3, taken from reference TRBV7-6 and TRBJ2-3): GAGVSQSPRYKVTKRGQDVALRCDPISGHVSLYWYRQALGQGPEFLTYFNYEAQQDKSGLPNDRFSAERPEGSISTLTIQRTEQRDSAMYRCASSLGRADTQYFGPGTRLTVL.

The chain's CDR3 is CASSHTSGNPYEQYF. CDR3 coding DNA: TGTGCCAGCAGCCATACTAGCGGGAATCCCTACGAGCAGTACTTC. The chain carries TRBV6-5 and TRBJ2-7, with 10 bases that match TRBD2. CDR1 is MNHEY, CDR2 SVGAGI, per germline. The V and J ends lost 6 bases and 2 bases, in that order; junction bases with no gene match: 7. The CDR3 is 15 residues long.